This T cell receptor (beta chain) is drawn from a study of regulatory T cells in long-lasting Graves disease. As for time point: newly diagnosed GD, antithyroid drugs for less than 3 months. RNA extracted from PBMCs served as the sequencing template. American Thyroid Association guidelines served as the basis for diagnosing Graves' disease. Germline-derived CDR1 and CDR2 are DFQATT and SNEGSKA (reference sequence). The CDR3 loop spans 15 amino acids. Trimming removed 5 bases from V and 2 bases from J; junction bases left unmatched: 4. Construction of the TCR beta libraries employed iRepertoire HTBI primers in conjunction with Arm-PCR of CDR3 regions. TCRdb itself ran the multiplex PCR reads through MiXCR, one entry per CDR3 protein. The table has over 400,000 distinct CDR3 sequences, 11% to 15% seen once. This clonotype was counted ten times or more. The sample was also reused in another study, on T cells in Graves' hyperthyroidism and ophthalmopathy.

The source is a woman aged 50 to 60 with Graves disease. The source was peripheral blood mononuclear cells (PBMCs), collected at new diagnosis, from a patient treated with antithyroid drugs. The chain is built from TRBV20-1 and TRBJ2-3; TRBD2 aligns across 13 bases. The CDR3 loop is CSAPTSGRPTDTQYF. The CDR3 bases are TGCAGTGCTCCGACTAGCGGGAGGCCCACAGATACGCAGTATTTT.